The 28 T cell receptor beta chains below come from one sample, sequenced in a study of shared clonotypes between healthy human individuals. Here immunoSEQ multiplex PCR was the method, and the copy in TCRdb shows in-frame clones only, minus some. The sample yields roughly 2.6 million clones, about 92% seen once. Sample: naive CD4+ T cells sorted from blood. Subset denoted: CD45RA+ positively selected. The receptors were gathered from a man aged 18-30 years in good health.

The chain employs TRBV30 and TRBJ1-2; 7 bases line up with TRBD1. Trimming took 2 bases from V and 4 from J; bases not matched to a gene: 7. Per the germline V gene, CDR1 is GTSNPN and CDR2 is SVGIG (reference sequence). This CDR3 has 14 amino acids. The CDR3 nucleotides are TGTGCCTGGAGTTTAGGGGGCCCCGGCTATGGCTACACCTTC. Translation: CAWSLGGPGYGYTF.

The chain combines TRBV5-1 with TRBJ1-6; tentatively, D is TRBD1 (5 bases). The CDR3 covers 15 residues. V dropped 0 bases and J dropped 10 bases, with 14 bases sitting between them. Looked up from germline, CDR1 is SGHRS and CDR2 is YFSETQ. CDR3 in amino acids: CASSLVQGRKSPLHF. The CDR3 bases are TGCGCCAGCAGCTTGGTGCAGGGTAGGAAGTCACCCCTCCACTTT.

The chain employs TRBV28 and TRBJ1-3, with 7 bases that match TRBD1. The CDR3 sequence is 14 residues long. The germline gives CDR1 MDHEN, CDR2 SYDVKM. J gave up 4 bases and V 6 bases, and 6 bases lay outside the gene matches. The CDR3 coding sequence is TGTGCCAGCAGCCACAGGGGATCCGGAAACACCATATATTTT. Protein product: CASSHRGSGNTIYF.

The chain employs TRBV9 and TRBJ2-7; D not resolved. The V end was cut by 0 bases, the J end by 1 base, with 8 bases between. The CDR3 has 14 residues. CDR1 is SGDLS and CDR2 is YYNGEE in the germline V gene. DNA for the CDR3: TGTGCCAGCAGCGTAGTCCCGACTTCCTACGAGCAGTACTTC. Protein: CASSVVPTSYEQYF.

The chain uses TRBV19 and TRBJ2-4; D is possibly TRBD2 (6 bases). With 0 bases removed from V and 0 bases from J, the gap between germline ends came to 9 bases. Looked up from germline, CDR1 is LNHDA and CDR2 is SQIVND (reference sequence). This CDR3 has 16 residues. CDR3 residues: CASSIDAGLAKNIQYF. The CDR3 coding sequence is TGTGCCAGTAGTATAGATGCGGGACTAGCCAAAAACATTCAGTACTTC. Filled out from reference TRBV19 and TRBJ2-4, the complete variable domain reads DGGITQSPKYLFRKEGQNVTLSCEQNLNHDAMYWYRQDPGQGLRLIYYSQIVNDFQKGDIAEGYSVSREKKESFPLTVTSAQKNPTAFYLCASSIDAGLAKNIQYFGAGTRLSVL.

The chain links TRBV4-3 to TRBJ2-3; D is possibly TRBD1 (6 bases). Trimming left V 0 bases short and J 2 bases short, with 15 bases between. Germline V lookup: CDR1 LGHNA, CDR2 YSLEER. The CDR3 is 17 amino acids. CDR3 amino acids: CASSQEIRTVFTDTQYF. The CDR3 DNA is TGCGCCAGCAGCCAAGAAATCAGGACAGTTTTCACAGATACGCAGTATTTT.

The CDR3 spells CAISDGGDYGYTF. The CDR3 DNA follows: TGTGCCATCAGTGACGGGGGGGACTATGGCTACACCTTC. The chain combines TRBV10-3 with TRBJ1-2; D is perhaps TRBD1 (5 bases). V was clipped by 3 bases and J by 3 bases, with 8 bases between them. The CDR3 length is 13 residues. Germline CDR1 ENHRY, CDR2 SYGVKD.

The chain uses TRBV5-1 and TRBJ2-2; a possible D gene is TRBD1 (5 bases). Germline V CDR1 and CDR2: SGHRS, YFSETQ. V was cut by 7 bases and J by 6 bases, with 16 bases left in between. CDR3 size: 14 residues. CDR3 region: CASGRESGPGELFF. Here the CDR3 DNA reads TGCGCCAGCGGCAGGGAAAGTGGGCCCGGGGAGCTGTTTTTT.

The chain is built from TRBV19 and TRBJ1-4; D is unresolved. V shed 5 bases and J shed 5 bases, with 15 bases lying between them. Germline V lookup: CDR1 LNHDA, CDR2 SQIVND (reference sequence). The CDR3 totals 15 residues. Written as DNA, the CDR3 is TGTGCCAGTAGTTCAATGACTCCAGGCAATGAAAAACTGTTTTTT. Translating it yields CASSSMTPGNEKLFF.

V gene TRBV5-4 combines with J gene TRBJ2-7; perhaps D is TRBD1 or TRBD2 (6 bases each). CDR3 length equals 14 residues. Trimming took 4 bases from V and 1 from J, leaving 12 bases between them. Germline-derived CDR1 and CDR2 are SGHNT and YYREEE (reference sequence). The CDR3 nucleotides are TGTGCCAGCAGCCCCGGGGGCTATTCCTACGAGCAGTACTTC. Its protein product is CASSPGGYSYEQYF.

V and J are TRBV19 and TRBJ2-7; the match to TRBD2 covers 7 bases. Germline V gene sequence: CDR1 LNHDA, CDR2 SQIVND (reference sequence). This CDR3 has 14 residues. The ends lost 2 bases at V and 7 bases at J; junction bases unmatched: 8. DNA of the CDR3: TGTGCCAGTAGTATAACCGGGTCCGGGGGGGAGCAGTACTTC. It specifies CASSITGSGGEQYF. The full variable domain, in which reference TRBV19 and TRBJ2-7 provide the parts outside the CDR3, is DGGITQSPKYLFRKEGQNVTLSCEQNLNHDAMYWYRQDPGQGLRLIYYSQIVNDFQKGDIAEGYSVSREKKESFPLTVTSAQKNPTAFYLCASSITGSGGEQYFGPGTRLTVT.

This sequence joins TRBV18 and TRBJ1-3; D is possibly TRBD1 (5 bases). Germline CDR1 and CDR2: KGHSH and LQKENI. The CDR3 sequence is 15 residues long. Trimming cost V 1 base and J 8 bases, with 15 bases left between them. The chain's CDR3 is CASSPLGGAVDTIYF. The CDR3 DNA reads TGTGCCAGCTCACCACTCGGCGGGGCCGTGGACACCATATATTTT.

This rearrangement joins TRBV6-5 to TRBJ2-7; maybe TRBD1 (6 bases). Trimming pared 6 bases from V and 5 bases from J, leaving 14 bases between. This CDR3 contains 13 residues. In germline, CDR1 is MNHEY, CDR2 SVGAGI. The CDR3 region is CASSRGGFHEQYF. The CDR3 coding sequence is TGTGCCAGCAGCAGGGGTGGTTTCCACGAGCAGTACTTC.

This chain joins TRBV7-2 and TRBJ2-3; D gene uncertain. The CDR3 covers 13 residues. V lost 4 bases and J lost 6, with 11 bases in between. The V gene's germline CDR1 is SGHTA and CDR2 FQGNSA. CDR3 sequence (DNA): TGTGCCAGCAGCTCCCCTTTTGGGGATACGCAGTATTTT. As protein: CASSSPFGDTQYF.

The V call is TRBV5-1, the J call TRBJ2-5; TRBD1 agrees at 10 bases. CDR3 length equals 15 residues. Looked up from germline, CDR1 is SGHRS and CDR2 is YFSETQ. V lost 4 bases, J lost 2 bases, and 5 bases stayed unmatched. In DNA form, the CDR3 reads TGCGCCAGCAGCACGGGACAGGGGTGGCAAGAGACCCAGTACTTC. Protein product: CASSTGQGWQETQYF.

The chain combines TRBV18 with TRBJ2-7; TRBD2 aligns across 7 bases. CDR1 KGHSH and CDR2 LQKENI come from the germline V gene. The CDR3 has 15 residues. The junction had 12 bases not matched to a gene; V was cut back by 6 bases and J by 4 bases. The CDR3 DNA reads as TGTGCCAGCTCCCCCCGCGGGGGATCCGGGTACGAGCAGTACTTC. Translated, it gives CASSPRGGSGYEQYF.

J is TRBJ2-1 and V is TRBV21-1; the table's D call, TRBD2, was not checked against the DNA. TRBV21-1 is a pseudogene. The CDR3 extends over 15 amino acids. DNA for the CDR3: TGTGCCAGCAGCAAAGCAGGGAGCTCCTACAATGAGCAGTTCTTC. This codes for CASSKAGSSYNEQFF.

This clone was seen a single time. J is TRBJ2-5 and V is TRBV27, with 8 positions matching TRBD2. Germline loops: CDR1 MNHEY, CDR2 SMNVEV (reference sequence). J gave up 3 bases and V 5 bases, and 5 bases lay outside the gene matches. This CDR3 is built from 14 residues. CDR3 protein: CASSPNGREETQYF. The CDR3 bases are TGTGCCAGCAGTCCAAACGGGAGGGAAGAGACCCAGTACTTC.

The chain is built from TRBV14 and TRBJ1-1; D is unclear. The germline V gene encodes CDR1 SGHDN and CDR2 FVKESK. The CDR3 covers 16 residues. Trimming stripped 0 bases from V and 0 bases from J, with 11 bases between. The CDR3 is CASSQDFPGMNTEAFF. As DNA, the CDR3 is TGTGCCAGCAGCCAAGATTTCCCCGGGATGAACACTGAAGCTTTCTTT.

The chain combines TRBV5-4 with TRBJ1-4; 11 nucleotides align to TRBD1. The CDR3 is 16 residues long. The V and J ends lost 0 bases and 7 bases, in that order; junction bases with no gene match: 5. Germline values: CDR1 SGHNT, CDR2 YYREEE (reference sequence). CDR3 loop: CASSLGAGQGAEKLFF. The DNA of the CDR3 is TGTGCCAGCAGCTTGGGGGCCGGACAGGGGGCTGAAAAACTGTTTTTT.

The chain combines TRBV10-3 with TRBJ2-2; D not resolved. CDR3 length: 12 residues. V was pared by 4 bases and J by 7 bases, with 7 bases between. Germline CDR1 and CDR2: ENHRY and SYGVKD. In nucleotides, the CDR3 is TGTGCCATCAGTGGGATTGGCGGGGAGCTGTTTTTT. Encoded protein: CAISGIGGELFF.

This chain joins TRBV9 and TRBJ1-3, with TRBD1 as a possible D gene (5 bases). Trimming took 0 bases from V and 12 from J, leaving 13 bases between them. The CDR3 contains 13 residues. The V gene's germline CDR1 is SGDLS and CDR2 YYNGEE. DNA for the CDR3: TGTGCCAGCAGCGTAGACCCAGGGAGCGGCATATATTTT. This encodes CASSVDPGSGIYF.

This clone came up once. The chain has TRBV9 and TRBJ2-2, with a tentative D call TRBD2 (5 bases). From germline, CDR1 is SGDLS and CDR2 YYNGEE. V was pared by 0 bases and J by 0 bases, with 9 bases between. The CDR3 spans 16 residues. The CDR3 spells CASSVAGNPNTGELFF. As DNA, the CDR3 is TGTGCCAGCAGCGTAGCGGGGAACCCGAACACCGGGGAGCTGTTTTTT.

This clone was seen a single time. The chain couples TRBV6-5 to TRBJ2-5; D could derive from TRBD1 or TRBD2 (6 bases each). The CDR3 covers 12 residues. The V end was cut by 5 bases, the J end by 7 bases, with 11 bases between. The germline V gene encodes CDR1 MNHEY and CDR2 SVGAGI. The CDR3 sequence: CASSVEGGTQYF. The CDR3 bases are TGTGCCAGCAGTGTAGAGGGGGGGACCCAGTACTTC.

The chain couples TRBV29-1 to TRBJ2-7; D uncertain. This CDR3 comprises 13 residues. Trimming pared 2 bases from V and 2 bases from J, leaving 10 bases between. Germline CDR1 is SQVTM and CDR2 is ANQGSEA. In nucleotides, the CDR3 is TGCAGCGTTGAAATAAGGCCAACCTACGAGCAGTACTTC. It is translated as CSVEIRPTYEQYF.

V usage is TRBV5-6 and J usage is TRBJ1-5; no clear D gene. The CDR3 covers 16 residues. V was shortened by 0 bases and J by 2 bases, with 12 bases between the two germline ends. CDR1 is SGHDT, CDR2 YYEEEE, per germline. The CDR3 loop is CASSLGPTGGNQPQHF. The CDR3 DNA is TGTGCCAGCAGCTTGGGACCGACTGGGGGCAATCAGCCCCAGCATTTT.

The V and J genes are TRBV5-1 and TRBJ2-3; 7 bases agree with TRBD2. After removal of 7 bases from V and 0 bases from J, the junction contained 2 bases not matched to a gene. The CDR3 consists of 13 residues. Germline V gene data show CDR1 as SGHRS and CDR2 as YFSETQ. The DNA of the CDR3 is TGCGCCAGCCTTAGCGGGAGCACAGATACGCAGTATTTT. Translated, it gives CASLSGSTDTQYF.

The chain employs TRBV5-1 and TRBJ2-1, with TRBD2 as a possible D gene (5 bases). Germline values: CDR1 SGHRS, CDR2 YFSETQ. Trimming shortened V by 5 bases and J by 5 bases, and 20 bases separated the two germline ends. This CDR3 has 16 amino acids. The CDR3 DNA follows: TGCGCCAGCAGAAATGGAGGCGGGCTATCTGACAATGAGCAGTTCTTC. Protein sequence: CASRNGGGLSDNEQFF.